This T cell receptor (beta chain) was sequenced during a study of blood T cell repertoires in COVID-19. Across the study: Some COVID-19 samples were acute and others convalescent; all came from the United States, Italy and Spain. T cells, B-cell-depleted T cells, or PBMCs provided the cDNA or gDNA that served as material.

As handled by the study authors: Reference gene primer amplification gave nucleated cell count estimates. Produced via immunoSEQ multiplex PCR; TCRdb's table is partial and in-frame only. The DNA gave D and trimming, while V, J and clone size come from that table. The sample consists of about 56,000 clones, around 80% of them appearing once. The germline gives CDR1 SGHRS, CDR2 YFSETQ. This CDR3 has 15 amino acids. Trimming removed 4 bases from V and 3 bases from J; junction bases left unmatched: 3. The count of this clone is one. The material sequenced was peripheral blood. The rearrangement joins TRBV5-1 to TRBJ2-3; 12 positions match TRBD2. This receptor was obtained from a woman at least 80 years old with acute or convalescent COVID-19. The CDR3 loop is CASSVGTSGTDTQYF. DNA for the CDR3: TGCGCCAGCAGCGTTGGGACTAGCGGGACAGATACGCAGTATTTT.